The 25 T cell receptor beta chains listed next were all sequenced from one sample in a study (dated by TCRdb to the mid-2010s). Cells that were CD4+CD25+CD127-/low were the ones isolated as Tregs. Library construction relied on 5' RACE. Sequencing instrument: Illumina MiSeq. Using fastp trimming at Q25 and MiXCR clonotype assembly, TCRdb reanalyzed the public sequencing data and kept in-frame beta chains. Entries are consolidated by CDR3 protein sequence, retaining the most common genes and DNA. For this sample there are about 55,000 distinct CDR3 sequences; less than 25% appear just once. The top ten hold 3.2% of the sample. Source material: tumor-infiltrating Tregs sorted from the breast tumor. The origin of the receptors is a female donor with breast cancer.

In this sample, this clonotype turned up many times. The chain employs TRBV12-3 or TRBV12-4 and TRBJ2-3; a weak D match, TRBD1 (5 bases). This CDR3 spans 13 amino acids. Deletions cut 11 bases from V and 3 bases from J, with 15 bases between. The CDR3 is CACRVQGTDTQYF. CDR3 DNA: TGTGCCTGCCGGGTCCAGGGTACAGATACGCAGTATTTT.

This clonotype was recorded at least ten times. This chain connects TRBV7-2 to TRBJ2-3; the D gene could be TRBD1 or TRBD2 (5 bases each). With 5 bases removed from V and 2 bases from J, the gap between germline ends came to 14 bases. Germline lookup yields CDR1 SGHTA and CDR2 FQGNSA. CDR3 length equals 15 residues. The CDR3 bases are TGTGCCAGCAGCCCCCTCGGGACCGTCACAGATACGCAGTATTTT. Protein sequence: CASSPLGTVTDTQYF.

In nucleotides, the CDR3 is TGCAGCGTTCGAGGGTTCGACTCTGGAAACACCATATATTTT. This sequence encodes CSVRGFDSGNTIYF. The V and J genes are TRBV29-1 and TRBJ1-3; D gene unclear. Per the germline V gene, CDR1 is SQVTM and CDR2 is ANQGSEA. CDR3 length: 14 residues. The V end was cut by 5 bases, the J end by 0 bases, with 11 bases between. Using reference TRBV29-1 and TRBJ1-3 for the parts outside the CDR3, the full variable domain is SAVISQKPSRDICQRGTSLTIQCQVDSQVTMMFWYRQQPGQSLTLIATANQGSEATYESGFVIDKFPISRPNLTFSTLTVSNMSPEDSSIYLCSVRGFDSGNTIYFGEGSWLTVV.

In this sample, this clonotype turned up many times. The chain recombines TRBV2 with TRBJ2-5; D remains unclear. V shed 5 bases and J shed 3 bases, with 4 bases lying between them. Per germline, CDR1 SNHLY and CDR2 FYNNEI. CDR3 length equals 11 residues. CDR3 amino acids: CASSFKETQYF. Here the CDR3 DNA reads TGTGCCAGCAGTTTCAAAGAGACCCAGTACTTC. Supplemented by reference TRBV2 and TRBJ2-5, the full variable domain reads EPEVTQTPSHQVTQMGQEVILRCVPISNHLYFYWYRQILGQKVEFLVSFYNNEISEKSEIFDDQFSVERPDGSNFTLKIRSTKLEDSAMYFCASSFKETQYFGPGTRLLVL.

Comment on this clonotype: This may be a read error, as it is one base from a much larger clone. V is TRBV12-3 or TRBV12-4 and J is TRBJ2-1; tentatively, D is TRBD1 (8 bases). Deletions cut 9 bases from V and 12 bases from J, with 24 bases between. CDR3 length equals 14 residues. CDR3 coding DNA: TGTGCCAGTAACAGGGGGGGTCCCTTCCACAGGCAGTTCTTC. Translated, it gives CASNRGGPFHRQFF.

This clonotype was seen a handful of times. V usage is TRBV5-1 and J usage is TRBJ1-1; D not certain. Germline assignment: CDR1 SGHRS and CDR2 YFSETQ. V lost 4 bases and J lost 4, with 11 bases in between. This CDR3 contains 13 residues. CDR3: CASSALLSTEAFF. The CDR3 bases are TGCGCCAGCAGCGCCTTATTAAGCACTGAAGCTTTCTTT.

This clonotype occurred a few times. The genes are TRBV20-1 and TRBJ2-2; a possible D gene is TRBD2 (5 bases). Germline CDR1 and CDR2: DFQATT and SNEGSKA (reference sequence). This CDR3 has 15 residues. The germline V and J ends were trimmed by 3 bases and 3 bases, with 14 bases remaining between them. The CDR3 sequence: CSARLGVWDTGELFF. DNA for the CDR3: TGCAGTGCTAGGTTGGGAGTATGGGACACCGGGGAGCTGTTTTTT.

The V gene is TRBV6-1, the J gene TRBJ1-6, with 7 bases lining up with TRBD1. The CDR3 has 14 amino acids. The germline CDR1 and CDR2 sequences are MNHNS and SASEGT. The CDR3 spells CNIVGTARNSPLHF. CDR3 DNA: TGTAACATTGTGGGGACAGCGCGAAATTCACCCCTCCACTTT.

The chain couples TRBV6-1 to TRBJ1-2; no definite D call. This CDR3 is built from 13 residues. CDR1 and CDR2 from the germline V gene are MNHNS and SASEGT. The V end was cut by 1 base, the J end by 0 bases, with 3 bases between. The CDR3: CASSEVANYGYTF. The CDR3 nucleotides read TGTGCCAGCAGTGAAGTTGCTAACTATGGCTACACCTTC.

The V and J genes are TRBV4-2 and TRBJ2-3, with 7 bases matching TRBD2. V shed 3 bases, J shed 2 bases, and the junction held 5 bases outside the gene matches. CDR1 and CDR2 (germline): LGHNA, YNFKEQ. This CDR3 spans 15 amino acids. CDR3 residues: CASSQAAGDTDTQYF. DNA of the CDR3: TGTGCCAGCAGCCAGGCCGCGGGGGACACAGATACGCAGTATTTT.

The chain is built from TRBV2 and TRBJ1-1; 7 bases fit TRBD1. V lost 3 bases and J lost 0; bases outside the gene matches: 7. CDR1 and CDR2 from the germline V gene are SNHLY and FYNNEI. The CDR3 is made up of 16 amino acids. This CDR3 reads CASSERQGGLNTEAFF. CDR3 nucleotides: TGTGCCAGCAGTGAGCGGCAGGGGGGTCTGAACACTGAAGCTTTCTTT.

The chain couples TRBV20-1 to TRBJ2-1; TRBD2 might be the D (6 bases). The CDR3 sequence is 12 residues long. Germline V gives CDR1 DFQATT, CDR2 SNEGSKA (reference sequence). Trimming took off 3 bases at V and 5 bases at J, with 8 bases between the two ends. This chain's CDR3 is CSASRGNNEQFF. CDR3 DNA: TGCAGTGCTAGCCGGGGGAACAATGAGCAGTTCTTC.

Comment on this clonotype: This may be a read error: a much more frequent sequence differs by one nucleotide. This chain connects TRBV4-1 to TRBJ2-7, with D perhaps matching TRBD1 (5 bases). The CDR3 length is 17 residues. From germline, CDR1 is MGHRA and CDR2 YSYEKL. The CDR3 DNA reads TGCGCCAGCGGCCAAGTTTTCCTGACAGCCACCTCCTACGAGCAGTACTTC. It encodes CASGQVFLTATSYEQYF.

The V gene is TRBV6-5, the J gene TRBJ2-2; maybe TRBD2 (5 bases). Germline assignment: CDR1 MNHEY and CDR2 SVGAGI. This CDR3 contains 13 residues. V was trimmed by 10 bases and J by 1 base, leaving 10 bases between them. The CDR3 nucleotides are TGTGCCACCCAAAGCGGGAACACCGGGGAGCTGTTTTTT. Translated: CATQSGNTGELFF.

This clonotype was picked up a small number of times. The CDR3 sequence: CASSLVRINADTQYF. Written as DNA, the CDR3 is TGTGCCAGCAGCTTAGTTAGGATAAATGCAGATACGCAGTATTTT. The rearrangement uses TRBV7-8 and TRBJ2-3, with D hard to call. The CDR3 is 15 residues long. V lost 1 base and J 4 bases, leaving 12 bases between the germline ends. CDR1 is SGHVS, CDR2 FQNEAQ, per germline.

This clonotype was observed a handful of times. The V and J genes are TRBV6-6 and TRBJ2-5; D is perhaps TRBD2 (6 bases). The CDR3 length is 15 residues. V was pared by 6 bases and J by 8 bases, with 22 bases between. Per the germline V gene, CDR1 is MNHNY and CDR2 is SVGAGI (reference sequence). DNA of the CDR3: TGTGCCAGCAGCCGCTACCGGGACTCCCCAGAAACCCAGTACTTC. It specifies CASSRYRDSPETQYF.

This chain uses TRBV20-1 with TRBJ1-5, with D hard to call. Per germline, CDR1 DFQATT and CDR2 SNEGSKA (reference sequence). The CDR3 runs 13 residues. V lost 3 bases to trimming and J lost 4 bases, with 10 bases between them. The CDR3 coding sequence is TGCAGTGCTAGTAGAGGGAATAATCAGCCCCAGCATTTT. It specifies CSASRGNNQPQHF.

This clonotype was recorded at least ten times. The V call is TRBV4-1, the J call TRBJ1-2; TRBD1 matches at 9 bases. This CDR3 is 15 amino acids long. V gave up 2 bases and J gave up 8 bases; unmatched junction bases: 9. Germline CDR1 is MGHRA and CDR2 is YSYEKL. In DNA, the CDR3 is TGCGCCAGCAGCCAACCAACAGGGACAGGGAGAGGCTACACCTTC. Its translation is CASSQPTGTGRGYTF.

Note on this clonotype: Given a much more abundant clone one base away, this may be a read error. This chain joins TRBV6-5 and TRBJ1-1; D not certain. CDR1 and CDR2 (germline): MNHEY, SVGAGI. The V end was cut by 0 bases, the J end by 4 bases, with 21 bases between. CDR3 length equals 18 residues. The CDR3 coding sequence is TGTGCCAGCAGTTACTCGAGTTGGCCAGTGCATGCGATCACTGAAGCTTTCTTT. Protein sequence: CASSYSSWPVHAITEAFF.

This rearrangement joins TRBV7-9 to TRBJ1-2, with TRBD1 matching 8 bases. The CDR3 has 18 residues. V trimming: 6 bases; J trimming: 0 bases; junction bases outside the gene matches: 15. Germline V lookup: CDR1 SEHNR, CDR2 FQNEAQ (reference sequence). The CDR3 here is CASRAGRTGTSANYGYTF. The DNA of the CDR3 is TGTGCCAGCAGGGCCGGAAGGACAGGGACCAGTGCTAACTATGGCTACACCTTC.

The chain links TRBV5-5 to TRBJ1-3; D gene unclear. V gave up 0 bases and J gave up 0 bases, with 7 bases separating them. The germline CDR1 and CDR2 sequences are SGHKS and YYEKEE (reference sequence). The CDR3 covers 15 residues. The CDR3 DNA reads TGTGCCAGCAGCTTGGTCGCAGCCTCTGGAAACACCATATATTTT. As protein: CASSLVAASGNTIYF. Complete variable domain (other parts from reference TRBV5-5 and TRBJ1-3): DAGVTQSPTHLIKTRGQQVTLRCSPISGHKSVSWYQQVLGQGPQFIFQYYEKEERGRGNFPDRFSARQFPNYSSELNVNALLLGDSALYLCASSLVAASGNTIYFGEGSWLTVV.

This clonotype showed up just a few times. The chain links TRBV11-2 to TRBJ1-4; 7 bases match TRBD1. V dropped 1 base and J dropped 5; count of bases not matched to a gene: 4. Germline CDR1 is SGHAT and CDR2 is FQNNGV. CDR3 length equals 15 residues. CDR3 residues: CASSLGGQQNEKLFF. CDR3 sequence (DNA): TGTGCCAGCAGCTTAGGGGGACAGCAAAATGAAAAACTGTTTTTT.

There are a few counts of this clonotype. V gene TRBV2 combines with J gene TRBJ2-4; 10 bases match TRBD2. This CDR3 has 15 residues. CDR1 is SNHLY, CDR2 FYNNEI, per germline. V shed 0 bases and J 6 bases; nucleotides not matched to a gene: 2. CDR3 in DNA: TGTGCCAGCAGTGAAGCCACTAGCGGGGCAAACATTCAGTACTTC. Translation: CASSEATSGANIQYF.

Concerning this clonotype: A junction end diverges from the germline sequence, so it may reflect a read error. V and J are TRBV3-1 and TRBJ2-5, with D tentatively TRBD2 (5 bases). The CDR3 consists of 16 residues. Germline CDR1 is LGHDT and CDR2 is YNNKEL (reference sequence). The CDR3 DNA is TGTGCCGGCAGCGTCGAGCGGTTCCTACCTCAAGAGACCCAGTACTTC. It is translated as CAGSVERFLPQETQYF.

This clonotype was seen a handful of times. V gene TRBV5-1 combines with J gene TRBJ2-1; TRBD1 agrees at 7 bases. CDR1 SGHRS and CDR2 YFSETQ come from the germline V gene. The J segment lost 3 bases and the V segment lost 4 bases, leaving 4 bases of the junction unmatched. This CDR3 contains 14 residues. CDR3 bases: TGCGCCAGCAGCCAGGGACAGAACTACAATGAGCAGTTCTTC. Encoded protein: CASSQGQNYNEQFF.